This T cell receptor beta chain was captured in a study of tumor-infiltrating lymphocytes in primary liver carcinoma. Study-wide background: Primary liver carcinomas in the patients were surgically resected. The study reported T1-T3 N0M0 tumors spanning 4.2 to 10 cm.

Germline DNA was extracted too, while blood RNA derived from unsorted whole blood. As concerns this clonotype: The target antigen is unknown. Its ends do not fully match the called genes, so a read error is possible.

With around 490 ng total RNA as template and a constant-region primer, TCR beta cDNA was made. TCR beta libraries came from three nested multiplex PCR rounds using slightly modified ARM-PCR. Researchers ran the first two PCR rounds for 9 to 10 cycles each with TRBV1-TRBV30 forward primers and a C-beta reverse primer. Each CDR3 protein is one row after TCRdb ran MiXCR on the multiplex PCR reads. The repertoire consists of about 320,000 distinct CDR3 sequences, with about 62% occurring once and the leading ten covering about 8.4%. CDR1 and CDR2 (germline): SGHAT, FQNNGV. The CDR3 is 13 residues long. Study results and limitations: The 250 largest clones made up significantly more of tumor than blood repertoires (p = 0.039). The bulk unsorted samples meant that CD4+ and CD8+ repertoires went uncompared.

The rearrangement links TRBV11-2 to TRBJ1-3; TRBD1 might be the D (5 bases). The sequence was obtained from a man aged 35 to 55 with primary liver carcinoma and hepatitis B virus infection. Sequencing was carried out using peripheral blood. The CDR3 loop is CASSSGGGNTMYF. Here the CDR3 DNA reads TGTGCCAGCAGCTCCGGGGGGGGAAACACCATGTATTTT.